This T cell receptor (beta chain) came from a study of cytomegalovirus exposure and HLA in healthy donors. Primers for the PCR totalled 60 Vbeta and 13 Jbeta. The table came from immunoSEQ multiplex PCR; TCRdb's copy has only in-frame clones and leaves some out. The sample includes about 160,000 clones, roughly four fifths of them seen just once. Study outcomes and limitations: The authors assumed roughly uniform sequencing depth across donors for presence/absence analyses. Investigators reported 150 to 200 TCR beta chains as tied to cytomegalovirus.

A note on this clone: No antigen is known for it.

The CDR3 totals 14 residues. CDR1 is LNHDA and CDR2 is SQIVND in the germline V gene (reference sequence). The J segment lost 2 bases and the V segment lost 6 bases, leaving 4 bases of the junction unmatched. The clonotype comes from a woman between 45 and 60 years old in good health and CMV-seronegative. The specimen was PBMCs. V and J are TRBV19 and TRBJ2-5; 9 nucleotides align to TRBD1. The chain's CDR3 is CASRRQGVQETQYF. DNA for the CDR3: TGTGCCAGTAGACGACAGGGGGTACAAGAGACCCAGTACTTC.